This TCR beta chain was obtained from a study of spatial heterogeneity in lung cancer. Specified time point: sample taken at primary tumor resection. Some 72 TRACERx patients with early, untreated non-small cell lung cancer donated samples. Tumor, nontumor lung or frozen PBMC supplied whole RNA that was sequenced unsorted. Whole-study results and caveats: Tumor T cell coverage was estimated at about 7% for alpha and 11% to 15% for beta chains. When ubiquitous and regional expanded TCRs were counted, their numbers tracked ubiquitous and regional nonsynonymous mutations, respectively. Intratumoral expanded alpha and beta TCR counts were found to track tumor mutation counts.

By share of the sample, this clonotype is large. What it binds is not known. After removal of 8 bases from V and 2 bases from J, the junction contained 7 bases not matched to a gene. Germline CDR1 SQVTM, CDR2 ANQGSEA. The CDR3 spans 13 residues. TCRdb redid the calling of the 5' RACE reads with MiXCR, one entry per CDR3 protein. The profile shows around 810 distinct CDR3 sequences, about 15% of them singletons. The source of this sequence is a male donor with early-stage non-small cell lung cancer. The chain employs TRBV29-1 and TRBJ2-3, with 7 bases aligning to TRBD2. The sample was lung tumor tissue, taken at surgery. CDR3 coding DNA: TGCAGCCTGGGAGGGGACCCCACAGATACGCAGTATTTT. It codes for CSLGGDPTDTQYF.